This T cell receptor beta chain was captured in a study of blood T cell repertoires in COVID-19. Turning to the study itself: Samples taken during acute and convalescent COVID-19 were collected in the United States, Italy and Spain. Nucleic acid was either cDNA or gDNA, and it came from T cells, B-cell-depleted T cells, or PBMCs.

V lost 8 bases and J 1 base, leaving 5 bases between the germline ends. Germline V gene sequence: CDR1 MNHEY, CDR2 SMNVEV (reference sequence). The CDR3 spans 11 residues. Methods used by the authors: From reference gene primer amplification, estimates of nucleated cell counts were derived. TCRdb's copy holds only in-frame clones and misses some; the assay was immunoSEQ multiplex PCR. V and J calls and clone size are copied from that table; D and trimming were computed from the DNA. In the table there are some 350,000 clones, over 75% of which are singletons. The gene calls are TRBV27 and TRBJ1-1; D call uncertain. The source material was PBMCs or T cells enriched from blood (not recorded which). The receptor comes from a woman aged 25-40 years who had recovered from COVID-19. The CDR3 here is CASCGNTEAFF. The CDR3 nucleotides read TGTGCCAGCTGCGGGAACACTGAAGCTTTCTTT.